This TCR beta chain was captured in a study of blood T cell repertoires in COVID-19. On the study more broadly: Sample material is recorded as cDNA or gDNA derived from T cells, B-cell-depleted T cells, or PBMCs.

Participants' own reports of clinical history determined their cohort assignment. Germline assignment: CDR1 SEHNR and CDR2 FQNEAQ (reference sequence). V was trimmed by 7 bases and J by 0 bases, leaving 10 bases between them. This CDR3 is built from 14 residues. Using immunoSEQ multiplex PCR, the repertoire was profiled, and TCRdb retains in-frame clones only, with some absent. The repertoire holds approximately 140,000 clones, with 75% to 90% as singletons. This receptor was identified in a man in his forties or fifties in a cohort exposed to, infected with or recovered from COVID-19 (not recorded which). Sequencing used PBMCs or T cells enriched from blood (not recorded which). The chain recombines TRBV7-9 with TRBJ1-3, with no clear D. CDR3 nucleotide sequence: TGTGCCAGCATCCGGACTATCTCTGGAAACACCATATATTTT. Amino acids: CASIRTISGNTIYF.